This paragraph reports one TCR beta chain. The sample comes from a study of tumor-infiltrating lymphocytes in primary liver carcinoma. TCR beta cDNA was prepared out of approximately 500 ng total RNA by means of a constant-region primer. Libraries of TCR beta came from three nested multiplex PCR rounds with slightly modified ARM-PCR. Rounds one and two of PCR, each of 9 to 11 cycles, were primed with TRBV1-TRBV30 forward primers and a C-beta reverse primer. TCRdb reanalysed the multiplex PCR reads using MiXCR and keeps one entry per CDR3 protein. In the table there are nearly 200,000 distinct CDR3 sequences, about 65% of which are singletons. This CDR3 spans 14 amino acids. V was shortened by 3 bases and J by 3 bases, with 10 bases between the two germline ends. Germline V gene sequence: CDR1 SGHAT, CDR2 FQNNGV. For blood RNA, unsorted whole blood served as the source, and germline DNA was extracted too.

The rearrangement links TRBV11-2 to TRBJ2-3; D unresolved. This clonotype was sampled from a woman aged 60 to 75 with primary liver carcinoma and hepatitis B virus infection. Source material: peripheral blood. CDR3 loop: CASSFDMFTDTQYF. Written as DNA, the CDR3 is TGTGCCAGCAGCTTTGACATGTTTACAGATACGCAGTATTTT.